This TCR beta chain emerged from a study of blood T cell repertoires in COVID-19. Turning to the study itself: Donors in the United States, Italy and Spain gave samples during acute or convalescent COVID-19. T cells, B-cell-depleted T cells, or PBMCs supplied cDNA or gDNA.

How the authors handled the data: How many nucleated cells were present was estimated from reference gene primer amplification. TCRdb's copy holds only in-frame clones and misses some; the assay was immunoSEQ multiplex PCR. That table furnishes V, J and clone size, whereas the DNA furnished D and trimming. The sample includes 390,000 or so clones, 70% to 90% of them seen just once. The V and J ends lost 6 bases and 0 bases respectively, with 17 bases between them. The length of the CDR3 is 16 residues. CDR1 is LNHDA, CDR2 SQIVND, per germline (reference sequence). This clone was found once. Seattle's cohort entered during active infection and was followed longitudinally.

J is TRBJ1-1 and V is TRBV19; tentatively, D is TRBD1 (6 bases). Sequencing was performed on peripheral blood. The sequence was obtained from a woman aged 25 to 39 with COVID-19, enrolled during active disease. CDR3 sequence reads: CASRDQGGGMNTEAFF. The CDR3 region has the DNA TGTGCCAGTAGGGACCAAGGCGGGGGCATGAACACTGAAGCTTTCTTT.